The 13 T cell receptor beta chains below all came from one sample that was sequenced in a study of cytomegalovirus exposure and HLA in healthy donors. Sequencing used immunoSEQ multiplex PCR; TCRdb keeps in-frame clones, though not all of them. The sample has under 95,000 clones; 94% are singletons. The sample was PBMCs. The receptor source for this set is a woman aged 18 to 35 in good health and CMV-seronegative.

In DNA form, the CDR3 reads TGTGCCAGCAGTTTACATAGCGGGAGGGCCAACAATGAGCAGTTCTTC. Its protein product is CASSLHSGRANNEQFF. This chain links TRBV28 with TRBJ2-1; the match to TRBD2 covers 11 bases. CDR1 and CDR2 from the germline V gene are MDHEN and SYDVKM. This CDR3 has 16 residues. The ends lost 2 bases at V and 5 bases at J; junction bases unmatched: 5.

The gene calls are TRBV27 and TRBJ2-1; D may be TRBD1 (5 bases). Germline V CDR1 and CDR2: MNHEY, SMNVEV (reference sequence). The germline V and J ends were trimmed by 2 bases and 9 bases, with 14 bases remaining between them. The CDR3 sequence is 14 residues long. The CDR3 spells CASSLQGLQSEQFF. For the CDR3, the DNA is TGTGCCAGCAGTTTACAGGGTCTTCAATCTGAGCAGTTCTTC.

This clone is a singleton in its sample. The chain's CDR3 is CASSHRDTYEQYF. The CDR3 DNA reads as TGTGCCAGCTCACACCGGGACACCTACGAGCAGTACTTC. The V and J genes are TRBV18 and TRBJ2-7; a possible D gene is TRBD1 (6 bases). Germline lookup yields CDR1 KGHSH and CDR2 LQKENI. V lost 4 bases, J lost 2 bases, and 9 bases lay in between. The CDR3 runs 13 residues.

V gene TRBV5-6 combines with J gene TRBJ2-1; D is possibly TRBD1 (6 bases). V was shortened by 1 base and J by 3 bases, with 8 bases between the two germline ends. The germline V gene encodes CDR1 SGHDT and CDR2 YYEEEE. CDR3 length equals 14 residues. As DNA, the CDR3 is TGTGCCAGCAGCTTGCGGACAGTCTACAATGAGCAGTTCTTC. It translates to CASSLRTVYNEQFF.

The chain recombines TRBV5-1 with TRBJ1-1; 10 bases map to TRBD1. CDR1 SGHRS and CDR2 YFSETQ come from the germline V gene. The CDR3 runs to 14 residues. Trimming at V came to 4 bases and at J to 8 bases, leaving 8 bases not matched to a gene. The CDR3 here is CASSPSTGGREAFF. CDR3 coding DNA: TGCGCCAGCAGCCCCTCGACAGGGGGCCGGGAAGCTTTCTTT. Based on the CDR3 plus reference TRBV5-1 and TRBJ1-1, the full variable domain is KAGVTQTPRYLIKTRGQQVTLSCSPISGHRSVSWYQQTPGQGLQFLFEYFSETQRNKGNFPGRFSGRQFSNSRSEMNVSTLELGDSALYLCASSPSTGGREAFFGQGTRLTVV.

The chain uses TRBV29-1 and TRBJ2-7; D is possibly TRBD1 (6 bases). The CDR3 runs 12 residues. The V end was cut by 4 bases, the J end by 3 bases, with 10 bases between. Germline CDR1 reads SQVTM; CDR2 reads ANQGSEA. The CDR3 DNA reads TGCAGCGTTGCGGAGGACAGCTACGAGCAGTACTTC. It yields the protein CSVAEDSYEQYF.

Of note for this clone: An end of the junction differs from the germline gene, which may be a read error. J is TRBJ1-1 and V is TRBV30, with TRBD1 matching 7 bases. The CDR3 has 15 amino acids. Germline assignment: CDR1 GTSNPN and CDR2 SVGIG (reference sequence). This CDR3 is CAWSQGTVVKTEAFF. As DNA, the CDR3 is TGTGCCTGGAGTCAGGGGACAGTAGTGAAGACTGAAGCTTTCTTT.

The chain couples TRBV5-6 to TRBJ2-1; 10 positions match TRBD2. J gave up 7 bases and V 4 bases, and 11 bases lay outside the gene matches. The germline V gene encodes CDR1 SGHDT and CDR2 YYEEEE. The CDR3 loop spans 16 amino acids. In DNA, the CDR3 is TGTGCCAGCAGCAGCCCCCTAGCGGGGGAAGCTAATGAGCAGTTCTTC. Encoded protein: CASSSPLAGEANEQFF.

V is TRBV5-1 and J is TRBJ1-4; TRBD1 is a possible D gene (6 bases). Trimming shortened V by 4 bases and J by 6 bases, and 16 bases separated the two germline ends. Germline CDR1 reads SGHRS; CDR2 reads YFSETQ. This CDR3 is built from 15 residues. In nucleotides, the CDR3 is TGCGCCAGCAGCCCCAGGGGCCCTCCCGATGAAAAACTGTTTTTT. It translates to CASSPRGPPDEKLFF.

This chain links TRBV11-3 with TRBJ2-7, with D tentatively TRBD2 (5 bases). Germline V gene lookup returns CDR1 SGHNT and CDR2 YENEEA. The CDR3 contains 19 residues. The V gene lost 4 bases and the J gene lost 2 bases, with 27 bases spanning the gap. The CDR3: CASSSEIIRTGNYAYEQYF. DNA for the CDR3: TGTGCCAGCAGCTCTGAAATTATCCGGACGGGAAACTACGCCTACGAGCAGTACTTC.

The chain combines TRBV5-1 with TRBJ2-7, with D maybe TRBD2 (6 bases). The V and J ends lost 1 base and 4 bases respectively, with 21 bases between them. The CDR3 sequence is 17 residues long. Germline CDR1 and CDR2: SGHRS and YFSETQ. CDR3 sequence (DNA): TGCGCCAGCAGCTTGATGTCTCGGCGGGAAACCCAATACGAGCAGTACTTC. Its protein product is CASSLMSRRETQYEQYF. The whole variable domain, filled in from reference TRBV5-1 and TRBJ2-7, reads KAGVTQTPRYLIKTRGQQVTLSCSPISGHRSVSWYQQTPGQGLQFLFEYFSETQRNKGNFPGRFSGRQFSNSRSEMNVSTLELGDSALYLCASSLMSRRETQYEQYFGPGTRLTVT.

The chain recombines TRBV4-2 with TRBJ1-4; D is undetermined. The V end lost 0 bases, the J end lost 4 bases, and 9 bases lay between the germline ends. The length of the CDR3 is 15 residues. The germline V gene encodes CDR1 LGHNA and CDR2 YNFKEQ. In nucleotides, the CDR3 is TGTGCCAGCAGCCAAGATCGCGGTGTTAATGAAAAACTGTTTTTT. Residues: CASSQDRGVNEKLFF.

The CDR3 coding sequence is TGTGCCAGCAGTTCGGGGGGGGGCGTGACCGGGGAGCTGTTTTTT. It codes for CASSSGGGVTGELFF. This chain uses TRBV28 with TRBJ2-2, with 8 bases fitting TRBD2. This CDR3 region has 15 residues. Trimming cost V 4 bases and J 5 bases; bases outside gene matches: 6. Germline V gives CDR1 MDHEN, CDR2 SYDVKM.